This TCR beta chain came from a study of cytotoxic CD8 clonotypes in ibrutinib-treated CLL. Overall study: Enrolment comprised 10 to 11 relapsed/refractory and over 14 treatment-naive patients; approximately 18 were IGHV unmutated. Overall study results and limits: On treatment, the uncommon public clonotypes contracted or remained stable. Progressing and sustained-remission patients had different sampling times.

Data came from immunoSEQ multiplex PCR; TCRdb stores just in-frame clones and leaves some out. Of approximately 13,000 clones listed, more than 60% are singletons. Note on this clone: No antigen is known for it.

About 2 micrograms of genomic DNA from cryopreserved PBMCs went into TCR beta libraries. The CDR3 is 15 amino acids. Trimming removed 4 bases from V and 5 bases from J, with 15 bases in between. CDR1 and CDR2 (germline): WSHSY, SAAADI. The chain is built from TRBV10-2 and TRBJ2-1; possibly TRBD2 for D (6 bases). This receptor was obtained from a human donor with chronic lymphocytic leukemia. Material: PBMCs, obtained before ibrutinib treatment. CDR3 amino acids: CASSAPWRGHNEQFF. Written as DNA, the CDR3 is TGCGCCAGCAGTGCTCCTTGGCGGGGCCACAATGAGCAGTTCTTC.